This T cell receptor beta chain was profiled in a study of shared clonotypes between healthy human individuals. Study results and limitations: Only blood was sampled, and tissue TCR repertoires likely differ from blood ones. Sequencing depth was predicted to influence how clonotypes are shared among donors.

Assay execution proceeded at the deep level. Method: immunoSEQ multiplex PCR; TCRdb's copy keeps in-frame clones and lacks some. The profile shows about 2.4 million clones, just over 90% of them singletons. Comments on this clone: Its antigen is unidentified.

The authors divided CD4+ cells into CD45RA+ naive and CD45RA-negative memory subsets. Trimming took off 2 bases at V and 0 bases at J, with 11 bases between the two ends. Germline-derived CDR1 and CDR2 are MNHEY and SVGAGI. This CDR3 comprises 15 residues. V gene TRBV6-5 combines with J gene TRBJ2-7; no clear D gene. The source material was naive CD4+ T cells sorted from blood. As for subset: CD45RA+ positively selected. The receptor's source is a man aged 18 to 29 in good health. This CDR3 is CASSYGQESSYEQYF. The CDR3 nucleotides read TGTGCCAGCAGTTACGGGCAGGAGAGCTCCTACGAGCAGTACTTC.